Following are 12 T cell receptor beta chains from one sample sequenced in a study of T cells in Graves' hyperthyroidism and ophthalmopathy. Amplified regions were TCR beta CDR3 sequences from RNA transcripts. First-round RT-PCR of the TCR CDR3 relied on the HTBI primer set. MiXCR, applied by TCRdb to the multiplex PCR reads, yields one record per CDR3 protein. The table includes some 700,000 distinct CDR3 sequences, approximately 15% detected once. The specimen sequenced was blood. These receptors came from a man aged 45 to 65 with Graves' hyperthyroidism.

The chain links TRBV10-2 to TRBJ2-1; TRBD2 matches 13 bases. Germline V lookup: CDR1 WSHSY, CDR2 SAAADI. The CDR3 is 17 residues long. V trimming: 3 bases; J trimming: 2 bases; junction bases outside the gene matches: 4. This chain's CDR3 is CASSDPGLAGPYNEQFF. The CDR3 nucleotides read TGCGCCAGCAGTGACCCGGGACTAGCGGGACCCTACAATGAGCAGTTCTTC.

In this sample, this clonotype turned up many times. The V gene is TRBV18, the J gene TRBJ2-7; tentatively, D is TRBD2 (5 bases). The CDR3 runs 15 residues. CDR1 KGHSH and CDR2 LQKENI come from the germline V gene. V lost 2 bases to trimming and J lost 0 bases, with 11 bases between them. The CDR3: CASSPSAGDSYEQYF. The CDR3, as DNA: TGTGCCAGCTCACCATCCGCGGGTGACTCCTACGAGCAGTACTTC.

The table lists this clonotype with many counts. The gene calls are TRBV18 and TRBJ2-7; D perhaps matches TRBD1 (5 bases). The CDR3 is made up of 13 amino acids. V was cut by 3 bases and J by 2 bases, with 8 bases left in between. From germline, CDR1 is KGHSH and CDR2 LQKENI. CDR3 nucleotide sequence: TGTGCCAGCTCACCGCAGGGTACCTACGAGCAGTACTTC. Translated, it gives CASSPQGTYEQYF.

This clonotype occurred many times. The genes are TRBV6-5 and TRBJ2-2; D is possibly TRBD2 (6 bases). The V and J ends lost 2 bases and 2 bases respectively, with 15 bases between them. There are 17 residues in the CDR3. The V gene's germline CDR1 is MNHEY and CDR2 SVGAGI. CDR3 protein: CASSYQTGVTNTGELFF. The CDR3 DNA sequence: TGTGCCAGCAGTTACCAGACGGGAGTTACAAACACCGGGGAGCTGTTTTTT.

The V and J genes are TRBV28 and TRBJ1-5; D not resolved. Germline lookup yields CDR1 MDHEN and CDR2 SYDVKM. The CDR3 totals 14 residues. V was trimmed by 2 bases and J by 8 bases, leaving 13 bases between them. The CDR3, as DNA: TGTGCCAGCAGTTTAGCGGGGTCCCATGAGCCCCAGCATTTT. Protein sequence: CASSLAGSHEPQHF. Filled out from reference TRBV28 and TRBJ1-5, the complete variable domain reads DVKVTQSSRYLVKRTGEKVFLECVQDMDHENMFWYRQDPGLGLRLIYFSYDVKMKEKGDIPEGYSVSREKKERFSLILESASTNQTSMYLCASSLAGSHEPQHFGDGTRLSIL.

This chain uses TRBV5-1 with TRBJ2-7, with 10 bases matching TRBD1. The germline gives CDR1 SGHRS, CDR2 YFSETQ. With V trimmed by 7 bases and J by 0 bases, 7 bases remained unmatched. This CDR3 is 15 amino acids long. CDR3 in amino acids: CASRLDRGASYEQYF. CDR3 nucleotides: TGCGCCAGCCGTCTGGACAGGGGGGCCTCCTACGAGCAGTACTTC.

This chain links TRBV20-1 with TRBJ2-1; 15 bases fit TRBD2. This CDR3 spans 15 amino acids. Trimming cost V 0 bases and J 8 bases; bases outside gene matches: 2. The germline V gene encodes CDR1 DFQATT and CDR2 SNEGSKA (reference sequence). The CDR3 DNA is TGCAGTGCTAGAGATAGGACTAGCGGGAGGGATGAGCAGTTCTTC. The encoded protein is CSARDRTSGRDEQFF.

This clonotype was counted at least ten times. The CDR3 is CSARDSVGLADYNEQFF. The CDR3 nucleotides are TGCAGTGCTAGAGATTCGGTCGGACTAGCGGACTACAATGAGCAGTTCTTC. The chain links TRBV20-1 to TRBJ2-1, with 10 bases matching TRBD2. Germline V gene data show CDR1 as DFQATT and CDR2 as SNEGSKA (reference sequence). V lost 0 bases to trimming and J lost 3 bases; unmatched junction nucleotides: 8. There are 17 residues in the CDR3.

This clonotype was seen a few times. This sequence joins TRBV13 and TRBJ2-1; 11 nucleotides line up with TRBD1. The CDR3 runs 17 residues. Germline-derived CDR1 and CDR2 are PRHDT and FYEKMQ (reference sequence). After removal of 0 bases from V and 3 bases from J, the junction contained 4 bases not matched to a gene. CDR3 in amino acids: CASSLGRTGGFYNEQFF. The CDR3 DNA is TGTGCCAGCAGCTTAGGGCGGACAGGGGGCTTCTACAATGAGCAGTTCTTC.

This chain connects TRBV6-1 to TRBJ2-3; possibly TRBD1 or TRBD2 for D (5 bases each). V was cut by 8 bases and J by 2 bases, with 11 bases left in between. The CDR3 spans 13 residues. Germline loops: CDR1 MNHNS, CDR2 SASEGT. In nucleotides, the CDR3 is TGTGCCAGCGCCGGGACCTACACAGATACGCAGTATTTT. Translated, it gives CASAGTYTDTQYF.

Many counts were recorded for this clonotype. The CDR3 sequence: CASNPDRGDTDTQYF. CDR3 nucleotide sequence: TGCGCCAGCAATCCGGACAGGGGAGATACGGATACGCAGTATTTT. The chain is built from TRBV5-1 and TRBJ2-3, with 9 bases identical to TRBD1. Per the germline V gene, CDR1 is SGHRS and CDR2 is YFSETQ. The CDR3 runs to 15 residues. Trimming cost V 6 bases and J 6 bases; bases outside gene matches: 11.

At least ten counts were recorded for this clonotype. The rearrangement links TRBV30 to TRBJ2-1; 12 bases agree with TRBD1. This CDR3 comprises 14 residues. Germline assignment: CDR1 GTSNPN and CDR2 SVGIG (reference sequence). V shed 4 bases and J 7 bases; nucleotides not matched to a gene: 5. The CDR3 region is CAWMGQGARNEQFF. For the CDR3, the DNA is TGTGCCTGGATGGGACAGGGGGCGCGGAATGAGCAGTTCTTC.